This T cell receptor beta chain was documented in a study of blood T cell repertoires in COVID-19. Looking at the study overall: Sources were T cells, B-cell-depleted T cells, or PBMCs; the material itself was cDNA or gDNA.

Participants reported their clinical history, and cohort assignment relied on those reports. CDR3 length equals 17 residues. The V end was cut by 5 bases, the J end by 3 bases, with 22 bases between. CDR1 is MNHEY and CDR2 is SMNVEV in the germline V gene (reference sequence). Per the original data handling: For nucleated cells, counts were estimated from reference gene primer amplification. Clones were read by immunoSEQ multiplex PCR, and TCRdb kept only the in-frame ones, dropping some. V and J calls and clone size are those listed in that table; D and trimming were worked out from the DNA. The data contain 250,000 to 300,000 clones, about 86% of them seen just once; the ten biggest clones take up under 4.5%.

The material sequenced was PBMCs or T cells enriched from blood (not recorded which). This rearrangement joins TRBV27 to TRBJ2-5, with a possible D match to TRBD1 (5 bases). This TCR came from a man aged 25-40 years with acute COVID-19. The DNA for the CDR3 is TGTGCCAGCAGTCCCGGCCCCGGAAGACAGCAGAAAGAGACCCAGTACTTC. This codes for CASSPGPGRQQKETQYF.